This record covers a single T cell receptor (beta chain). Its specificity is unknown. The data stem from a study of lymphopenia after photon versus proton radiotherapy. Study results and caveats: Under photons, naive T cells and diversity fell while effector/memory populations rose. A bigger post-nadir fall in TCR diversity correlated inversely with survival time in deceased patients. Better survival with proton therapy was suggested as possible, not demonstrated. Post-nadir diversity loss with photons came from oligoclonal expansion, particularly CD8+ Temra cells.

The assay was immunoSEQ multiplex PCR, and TCRdb's table has in-frame clones only and misses some. The sample has 35,000 to 50,000 clones, about 80% seen once. This receptor was obtained from a woman in her 70s with pancreatic cancer. Sequenced here: peripheral blood, sampled from a patient treated with proton-based radiotherapy.

The CDR3 spells CASSYWASGLTDTQYF. The CDR3 region has the DNA TGTGCCAGCAGTTACTGGGCTAGCGGACTCACAGATACGCAGTATTTT. The J gene is TRBJ2-3, the V gene TRBV6-5; 7 nucleotides align to TRBD2. V dropped 1 base and J dropped 2; count of bases not matched to a gene: 6. Germline loops: CDR1 MNHEY, CDR2 SVGAGI. The CDR3 extends over 16 amino acids.